Below, 26 T cell receptor beta chains from the same sample are listed, as sequenced in a study of T-cell reconstitution after alpha-beta-depleted transplantation in children. TCRbeta library construction was performed incorporating unique molecular identifiers. TCRdb used MiXCR to reprocess the PCR reads, holding one entry per CDR3 protein. This table has fewer than 750,000 distinct CDR3 sequences, 25% to 30% appearing once. Material: PBMCs, obtained before TCRalphabeta/CD19-depleted stem cell transplant. These receptors originate from a boy under two years old with Wiskott-Aldrich syndrome, due to receive a stem cell transplant.

This clonotype was seen a handful of times. The rearrangement joins TRBV9 to TRBJ2-7; the D gene is possibly TRBD1 (6 bases). CDR1 is SGDLS, CDR2 YYNGEE, per germline. Trimming left V 0 bases short and J 0 bases short, with 19 bases between. The CDR3 loop spans 18 amino acids. The CDR3: CASSVGLSGQKSSYEQYF. CDR3 DNA sequence: TGTGCCAGCAGCGTAGGGCTCTCCGGACAGAAGAGCTCCTACGAGCAGTACTTC.

The V and J genes are TRBV10-3 and TRBJ2-6, with D possibly called TRBD1 or TRBD2 (5 bases each). V was cut by 10 bases and J by 4 bases, with 14 bases left in between. The germline V gene has CDR1 ENHRY and CDR2 SYGVKD. CDR3 size: 14 residues. The chain's CDR3 is CATLLGVGANVLTF. The CDR3 DNA follows: TGTGCCACCTTACTAGGGGTCGGGGCCAACGTCCTGACTTTC.

This clonotype was counted between two and nine times. The rearrangement links TRBV10-3 to TRBJ2-3, with 8 bases that match TRBD2. Germline V gene sequence: CDR1 ENHRY, CDR2 SYGVKD. This CDR3 is built from 15 residues. V was clipped by 1 base and J by 4 bases; unmatched bases: 4. CDR3 DNA sequence: TGTGCCATCAGTGAGTGGAGCGGGAGCCCAGATACGCAGTATTTT. Translated: CAISEWSGSPDTQYF.

With respect to this clonotype: A much larger clone lies one base from this, so it may be a read error. The chain links TRBV5-1 to TRBJ2-1; 9 positions match TRBD2. Germline values: CDR1 SGHRS, CDR2 YFSETQ. The CDR3 sequence is 15 residues long. With 2 bases clipped from V and 3 bases from J, the junction kept 3 bases outside the gene matches. CDR3 loop: CASSFSGSFYNEQFF. The DNA for the CDR3 is TGCGCCAGCAGCTTTAGCGGGAGCTTCTACAATGAGCAGTTCTTC. The complete variable domain, with remaining parts taken from reference TRBV5-1 and TRBJ2-1, reads KAGVTQTPRYLIKTRGQQVTLSCSPISGHRSVSWYQQTPGQGLQFLFEYFSETQRNKGNFPGRFSGRQFSNSRSEMNVSTLELGDSALYLCASSFSGSFYNEQFFGPGTRLTVL.

The chain uses TRBV7-9 and TRBJ2-2; 9 bases agree with TRBD2. The germline V gene encodes CDR1 SEHNR and CDR2 FQNEAQ (reference sequence). With V trimmed by 3 bases and J by 6 bases, 11 bases remained unmatched. The CDR3 length is 17 residues. The CDR3: CASSFPVAGARPGELFF. The CDR3 nucleotides are TGTGCCAGCAGCTTTCCTGTAGCGGGAGCCCGCCCCGGGGAGCTGTTTTTT.

The rearrangement uses TRBV5-1 and TRBJ2-7, with 13 bases that match TRBD2. V shed 0 bases, J shed 2 bases, and the junction held 2 bases outside the gene matches. Looked up from germline, CDR1 is SGHRS and CDR2 is YFSETQ. The CDR3 is made up of 16 amino acids. As DNA, the CDR3 is TGCGCCAGCAGCTTGGACGGGACTAGCGGGGCCTACGAGCAGTACTTC. It encodes CASSLDGTSGAYEQYF.

The chain has TRBV7-9 and TRBJ1-1, with D tentatively TRBD1 (6 bases). V lost 6 bases, J lost 5 bases, and 22 bases lay in between. Germline-derived CDR1 and CDR2 are SEHNR and FQNEAQ (reference sequence). The CDR3 has 16 amino acids. The CDR3 reads CASSRGPEQGRTEAFF. CDR3 coding DNA: TGTGCCAGCAGTCGGGGACCTGAACAGGGACGAACTGAAGCTTTCTTT.

This clonotype was seen only a few times. CDR3 coding DNA: TGTGCCAGCAGCCAGGATGACACCTACAATGAGCAGTTCTTC. It specifies CASSQDDTYNEQFF. This rearrangement joins TRBV5-5 to TRBJ2-1; no clear D. Trimming left V 4 bases short and J 2 bases short, with 10 bases between. CDR1 is SGHKS and CDR2 is YYEKEE in the germline V gene (reference sequence). There are 14 residues in the CDR3.

The V gene is TRBV4-1, the J gene TRBJ2-1; 10 nucleotides agree with TRBD2. J gave up 1 base and V 4 bases, and 10 bases lay outside the gene matches. There are 18 residues in the CDR3. Germline loops: CDR1 MGHRA, CDR2 YSYEKL. CDR3 loop: CASSLALAGETSYNEQFF. Written as DNA, the CDR3 is TGCGCCAGCAGCCTAGCGCTAGCGGGAGAGACTTCCTACAATGAGCAGTTCTTC.

V and J are TRBV29-1 and TRBJ2-7; 10 bases map to TRBD1. Trimming cost V 4 bases and J 3 bases; bases outside gene matches: 3. Germline CDR1 is SQVTM and CDR2 is ANQGSEA. The length of the CDR3 is 13 residues. The CDR3 sequence: CSVARTGGYEQYF. As DNA, the CDR3 is TGCAGCGTTGCCCGGACAGGGGGCTACGAGCAGTACTTC.

CDR3 region: CATSDGSSYEQYF. Here the CDR3 DNA reads TGTGCCACCAGTGATGGCAGCTCCTACGAGCAGTACTTC. The chain has TRBV24-1 and TRBJ2-7; no reliable D call. The CDR3 extends over 13 amino acids. The germline V gene encodes CDR1 KGHDR and CDR2 SFDVKD. V was cut by 3 bases and J by 0 bases, with 5 bases left in between.

The chain carries TRBV20-1 and TRBJ2-3; 10 bases are a match to TRBD1. CDR1 and CDR2 (germline): DFQATT, SNEGSKA (reference sequence). J was trimmed by 6 bases and V by 5 bases; bases with no gene match: 5. This CDR3 spans 13 amino acids. The CDR3 DNA sequence: TGCAGTGCTTCGGGACAGGGGAGGGATACGCAGTATTTT. Residues: CSASGQGRDTQYF.

This clonotype was counted a few times. The chain joins TRBV12-3 or TRBV12-4 to TRBJ1-5, with D possibly TRBD1 on 5 matching bases. V lost 4 bases to trimming and J lost 0 bases, with 13 bases between them. The CDR3 is 16 amino acids. CDR3 sequence reads: CASSSRDGYSNQPQHF. CDR3 DNA: TGTGCCAGCAGTTCCCGGGACGGGTATAGCAATCAGCCCCAGCATTTT.

The chain links TRBV6-5 to TRBJ2-5; D gene ambiguous. In germline, CDR1 is MNHEY, CDR2 SVGAGI. Trimming took off 4 bases at V and 7 bases at J, with 13 bases between the two ends. The CDR3 is 13 amino acids. CDR3 amino acids: CASSSTPSGTQYF. The CDR3 DNA reads TGTGCCAGCAGTTCGACTCCCTCGGGGACCCAGTACTTC.

CDR3 protein: CASRRAAGESSYNEQFF. The CDR3 coding sequence is TGTGCCAGCAGGCGGGCAGCAGGGGAAAGCTCCTACAATGAGCAGTTCTTC. J is TRBJ2-1 and V is TRBV28, with D perhaps TRBD1 (6 bases). There are 17 residues in the CDR3. The germline V and J ends were trimmed by 6 bases and 0 bases, with 18 bases remaining between them. From germline, CDR1 is MDHEN and CDR2 SYDVKM.

This clonotype was observed a handful of times. This chain uses TRBV20-1 with TRBJ2-2; 7 bases line up with TRBD2. V shed 2 bases and J 1 base; nucleotides not matched to a gene: 1. The CDR3 loop spans 14 amino acids. Germline CDR1 DFQATT, CDR2 SNEGSKA (reference sequence). CDR3 sequence: CSARWEGNTGELFF. CDR3 in DNA: TGCAGTGCTAGATGGGAGGGGAACACCGGGGAGCTGTTTTTT.

This chain uses TRBV9 with TRBJ2-5, with D uncertain. Trimming cost V 0 bases and J 1 base, with 4 bases left between them. The CDR3 length is 13 residues. The germline V gene encodes CDR1 SGDLS and CDR2 YYNGEE. The CDR3 coding sequence is TGTGCCAGCAGCGTAGGTGCCCAAGAGACCCAGTACTTC. Amino acid sequence: CASSVGAQETQYF. The full variable domain, its missing parts supplied by reference TRBV9 and TRBJ2-5, is DSGVTQTPKHLITATGQRVTLRCSPRSGDLSVYWYQQSLDQGLQFLIQYYNGEERAKGNILERFSAQQFPDLHSELNLSSLELGDSALYFCASSVGAQETQYFGPGTRLLVL.

This clonotype was detected only a few times. The chain employs TRBV18 and TRBJ1-4; no clear D gene. Germline-derived CDR1 and CDR2 are KGHSH and LQKENI. The V gene lost 3 bases and the J gene lost 0 bases, with 5 bases spanning the gap. The CDR3 consists of 14 residues. CDR3 nucleotide sequence: TGTGCCAGCTCACCTGCTGCAACTAATGAAAAACTGTTTTTT. Translating it yields CASSPAATNEKLFF.

The J gene is TRBJ1-5, the V gene TRBV20-1; maybe TRBD1 (5 bases). Germline CDR1 reads DFQATT; CDR2 reads SNEGSKA (reference sequence). The V end lost 0 bases, the J end lost 6 bases, and 21 bases lay between the germline ends. The CDR3 length is 17 residues. The CDR3 region is CSARDGQPKRGRQPQHF. CDR3 DNA sequence: TGCAGTGCTAGAGACGGTCAGCCGAAGAGGGGTCGTCAGCCCCAGCATTTT.

In DNA form, the CDR3 reads TGTGCCAGCAGCCGACCAGAAAATGAAAAACTGTTTTTT. It translates to CASSRPENEKLFF. This chain links TRBV5-6 with TRBJ1-4; unclear D gene. V was clipped by 4 bases and J by 5 bases, with 9 bases between them. The CDR3 is 13 amino acids. Germline V gives CDR1 SGHDT, CDR2 YYEEEE.

This chain uses TRBV28 with TRBJ2-7; 7 bases are shared with TRBD2. Germline trimming cut 5 bases from V and 2 bases from J; bases unmatched to any gene: 6. The germline V gene has CDR1 MDHEN and CDR2 SYDVKM. The CDR3 sequence is 14 residues long. This chain's CDR3 is CASSHLAVPYEQYF. CDR3 DNA sequence: TGTGCCAGCAGTCATCTAGCGGTTCCCTACGAGCAGTACTTC.

The CDR3 DNA reads TGTGCCAGCAGCTTAGGCTTGACAACTCAAGAGACCCAGTACTTC. Its protein product is CASSLGLTTQETQYF. The V gene is TRBV13, the J gene TRBJ2-5, with D unclear. V lost 0 bases and J 2 bases, leaving 10 bases between the germline ends. Per the germline V gene, CDR1 is PRHDT and CDR2 is FYEKMQ (reference sequence). The CDR3 is 15 residues long.

This clonotype came up a few times. The V and J genes are TRBV29-1 and TRBJ2-3, with D uncertain. This CDR3 spans 15 amino acids. Germline lookup yields CDR1 SQVTM and CDR2 ANQGSEA. Trimming cost V 6 bases and J 1 base, with 17 bases left between them. The CDR3 region has the DNA TGCAGCGTCCGAGGTTCAAAAATGGGCACAGATACGCAGTATTTT. This translates into CSVRGSKMGTDTQYF.

This rearrangement joins TRBV30 to TRBJ1-2; 7 nucleotides agree with TRBD1. V shed 4 bases and J 6 bases; nucleotides not matched to a gene: 5. The CDR3 is 12 amino acids. Per the germline V gene, CDR1 is GTSNPN and CDR2 is SVGIG (reference sequence). CDR3 sequence reads: CAWTGGTDGYTF. CDR3 DNA sequence: TGTGCCTGGACAGGGGGTACGGATGGCTACACCTTC.

V usage is TRBV20-1 and J usage is TRBJ2-1, with 8 bases matching TRBD2. The trim removed 3 bases at V and 5 bases at J, leaving 12 bases unmatched. Germline lookup yields CDR1 DFQATT and CDR2 SNEGSKA (reference sequence). This CDR3 region has 16 residues. CDR3 nucleotide sequence: TGCAGTGCTAGCACCTCAAGCGGGAGATTGAACAATGAGCAGTTCTTC. It is translated as CSASTSSGRLNNEQFF.

The chain employs TRBV20-1 and TRBJ2-1; D ambiguous. The CDR3 is 16 amino acids. The V end lost 1 base, the J end lost 0 bases, and 13 bases lay between the germline ends. Germline V gives CDR1 DFQATT, CDR2 SNEGSKA (reference sequence). CDR3 loop: CSARGGTGDSYNEQFF. For the CDR3, the DNA is TGCAGTGCTAGAGGGGGTACGGGTGACTCCTACAATGAGCAGTTCTTC.